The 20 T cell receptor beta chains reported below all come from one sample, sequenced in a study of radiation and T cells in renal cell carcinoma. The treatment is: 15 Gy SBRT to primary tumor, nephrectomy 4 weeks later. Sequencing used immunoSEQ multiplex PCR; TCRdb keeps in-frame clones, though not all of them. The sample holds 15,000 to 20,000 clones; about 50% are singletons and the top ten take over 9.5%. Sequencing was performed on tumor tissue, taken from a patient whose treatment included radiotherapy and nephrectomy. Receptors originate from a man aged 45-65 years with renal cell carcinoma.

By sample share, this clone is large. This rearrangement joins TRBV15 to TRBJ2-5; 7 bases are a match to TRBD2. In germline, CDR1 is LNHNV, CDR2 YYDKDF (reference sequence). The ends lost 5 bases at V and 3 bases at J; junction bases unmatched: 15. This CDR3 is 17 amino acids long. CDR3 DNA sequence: TGTGCCACCAGCTCCGATCGTGGGGAGGGGTTAAAAGAGACCCAGTACTTC. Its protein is CATSSDRGEGLKETQYF.

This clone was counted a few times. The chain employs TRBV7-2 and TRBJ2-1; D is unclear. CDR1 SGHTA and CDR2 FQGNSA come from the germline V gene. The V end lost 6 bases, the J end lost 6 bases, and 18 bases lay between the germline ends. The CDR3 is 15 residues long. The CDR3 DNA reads TGTGCCAGCAGGGAGAGCGTTGGTTACATCAATGAGCAGTTCTTC. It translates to CASRESVGYINEQFF.

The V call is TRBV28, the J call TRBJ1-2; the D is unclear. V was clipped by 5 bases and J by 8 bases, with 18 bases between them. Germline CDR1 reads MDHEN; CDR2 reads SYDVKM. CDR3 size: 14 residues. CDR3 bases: TGTGCCAGCAGTCGTCTTGGGGAGTCGGTGGGCTACACCTTC. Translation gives CASSRLGESVGYTF.

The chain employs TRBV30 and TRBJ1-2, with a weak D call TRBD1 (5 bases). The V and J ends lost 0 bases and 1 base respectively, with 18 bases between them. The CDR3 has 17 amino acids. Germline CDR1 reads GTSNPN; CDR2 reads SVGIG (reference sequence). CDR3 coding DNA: TGTGCCTGGAGTGTACAGGTCCGTGGCAGTTATAACTATGGCTACACCTTC. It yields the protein CAWSVQVRGSYNYGYTF.

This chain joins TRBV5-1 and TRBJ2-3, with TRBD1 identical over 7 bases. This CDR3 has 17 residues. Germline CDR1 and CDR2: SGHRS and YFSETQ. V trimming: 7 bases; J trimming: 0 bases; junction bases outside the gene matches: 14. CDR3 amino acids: CASRTQGETFSTDTQYF. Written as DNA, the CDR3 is TGCGCCAGCCGCACCCAGGGGGAGACGTTTAGCACAGATACGCAGTATTTT.

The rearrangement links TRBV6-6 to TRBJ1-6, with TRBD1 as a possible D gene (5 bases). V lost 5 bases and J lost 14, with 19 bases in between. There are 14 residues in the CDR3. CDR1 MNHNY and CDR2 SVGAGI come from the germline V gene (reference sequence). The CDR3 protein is CASSLNAPGRTLHF. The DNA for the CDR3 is TGTGCCAGCAGTCTCAACGCCCCGGGACGAACCCTCCACTTT.

The CDR3 sequence is CAWSPTGFSSYEQYF. For the CDR3, the DNA is TGTGCCTGGAGTCCCACCGGGTTTAGCTCCTACGAGCAGTACTTC. J is TRBJ2-7 and V is TRBV30; D is unresolved. The CDR3 runs 15 residues. Germline CDR1 is GTSNPN and CDR2 is SVGIG (reference sequence). V lost 2 bases to trimming and J lost 0 bases, with 14 bases between them. Full variable domain (remainder filled in from reference TRBV30 and TRBJ2-7): SQTIHQWPATLVQPVGSPLSLECTVEGTSNPNLYWYRQAAGRGLQLLFYSVGIGQISSEVPQNLSASRPQDRQFILSSKKLLLSDSGFYLCAWSPTGFSSYEQYFGPGTRLTVT.

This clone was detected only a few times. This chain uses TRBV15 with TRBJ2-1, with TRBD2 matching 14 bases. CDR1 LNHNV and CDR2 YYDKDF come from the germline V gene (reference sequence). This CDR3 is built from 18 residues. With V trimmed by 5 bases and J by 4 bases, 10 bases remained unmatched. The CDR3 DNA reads TGTGCCACCAGCGGGACGACTAGCGGGGGGGCTGGTTACAATGAGCAGTTCTTC. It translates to CATSGTTSGGAGYNEQFF. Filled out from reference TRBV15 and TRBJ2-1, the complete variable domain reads DAMVIQNPRYQVTQFGKPVTLSCSQTLNHNVMYWYQQKSSQAPKLLFHYYDKDFNNEADTPDNFQSRRPNTSFCFLDIRSPGLGDTAMYLCATSGTTSGGAGYNEQFFGPGTRLTVL.

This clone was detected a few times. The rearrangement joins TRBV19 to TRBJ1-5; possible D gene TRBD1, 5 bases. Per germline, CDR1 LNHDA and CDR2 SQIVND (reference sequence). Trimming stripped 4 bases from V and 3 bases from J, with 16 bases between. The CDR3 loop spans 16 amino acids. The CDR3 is CASSKAGTIDNQPQHF. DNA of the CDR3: TGTGCCAGTAGTAAGGCAGGGACGATTGACAATCAGCCCCAGCATTTT.

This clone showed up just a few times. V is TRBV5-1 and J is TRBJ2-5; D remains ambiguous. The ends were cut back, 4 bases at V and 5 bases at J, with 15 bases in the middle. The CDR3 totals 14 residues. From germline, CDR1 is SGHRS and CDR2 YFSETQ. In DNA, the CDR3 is TGCGCCAGCAGCCTTGAGTTGTCCGTGGAGACCCAGTACTTC. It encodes CASSLELSVETQYF.

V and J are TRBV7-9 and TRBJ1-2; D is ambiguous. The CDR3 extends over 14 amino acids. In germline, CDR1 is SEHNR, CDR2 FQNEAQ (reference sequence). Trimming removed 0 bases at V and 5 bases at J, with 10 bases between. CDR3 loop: CASSLAGIAYGYTF. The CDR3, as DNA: TGTGCCAGCAGCTTAGCGGGCATTGCATATGGCTACACCTTC.

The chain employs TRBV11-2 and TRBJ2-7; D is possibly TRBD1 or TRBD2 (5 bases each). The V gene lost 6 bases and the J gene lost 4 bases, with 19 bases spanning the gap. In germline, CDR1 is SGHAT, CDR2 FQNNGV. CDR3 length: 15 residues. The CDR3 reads CASSLQPGPQYEQYF. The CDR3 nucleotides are TGTGCCAGCAGTCTACAACCGGGACCCCAGTACGAGCAGTACTTC.

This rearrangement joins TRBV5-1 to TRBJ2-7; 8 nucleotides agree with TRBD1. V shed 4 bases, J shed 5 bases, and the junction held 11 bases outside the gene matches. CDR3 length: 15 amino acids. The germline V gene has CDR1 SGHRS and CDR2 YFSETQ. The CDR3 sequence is CASSPIGQGTNEQYF. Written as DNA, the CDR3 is TGCGCCAGCAGCCCGATCGGACAGGGTACAAACGAGCAGTACTTC.

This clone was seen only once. The CDR3 here is CASSISGGVPGELFF. As DNA, the CDR3 is TGTGCCAGCAGTATTAGCGGGGGGGTCCCCGGGGAGCTGTTTTTT. The V gene is TRBV27, the J gene TRBJ2-2; 11 bases are shared with TRBD2. This CDR3 comprises 15 residues. J was trimmed by 6 bases and V by 5 bases; bases with no gene match: 5. Germline lookup yields CDR1 MNHEY and CDR2 SMNVEV (reference sequence).

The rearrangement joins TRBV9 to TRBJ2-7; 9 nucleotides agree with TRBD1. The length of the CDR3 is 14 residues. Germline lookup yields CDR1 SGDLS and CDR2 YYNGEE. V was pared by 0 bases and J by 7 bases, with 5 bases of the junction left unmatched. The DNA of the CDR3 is TGTGCCAGCAGCGTAGGGACAGGGGTAGGTGAGCAGTACTTC. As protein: CASSVGTGVGEQYF.

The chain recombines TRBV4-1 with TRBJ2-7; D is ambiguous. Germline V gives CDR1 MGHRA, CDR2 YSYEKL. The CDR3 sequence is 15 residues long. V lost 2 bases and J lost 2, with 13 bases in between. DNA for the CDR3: TGCGCCAGCAGCCAAAGTAACCGAAGGGCCTACGAGCAGTACTTC. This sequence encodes CASSQSNRRAYEQYF.

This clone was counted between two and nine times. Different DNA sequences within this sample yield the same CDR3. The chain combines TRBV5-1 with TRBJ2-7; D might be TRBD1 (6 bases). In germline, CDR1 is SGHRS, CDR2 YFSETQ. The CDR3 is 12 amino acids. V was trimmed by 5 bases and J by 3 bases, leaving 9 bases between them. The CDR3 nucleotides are TGCGCCAGCAGTCTACAGGGCTACGAGCAGTACTTC. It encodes CASSLQGYEQYF.

CDR3 region: CASSLFGGLGTEAFF. The CDR3 DNA sequence: TGTGCCAGCAGCTTATTTGGGGGATTGGGCACTGAAGCTTTCTTT. V and J are TRBV7-3 and TRBJ1-1; possible D gene TRBD1, 5 bases. V lost 2 bases to trimming and J lost 4 bases, with 14 bases between them. The CDR3 length is 15 residues. CDR1 is SGHTA, CDR2 FQGTGA, per germline. The full variable domain, in which reference TRBV7-3 and TRBJ1-1 provide the parts outside the CDR3, is GAGVSQTPSNKVTEKGKYVELRCDPISGHTALYWYRQSLGQGPEFLIYFQGTGAADDSGLPNDRFFAVRPEGSVSTLKIQRTERGDSAVYLCASSLFGGLGTEAFFGQGTRLTVV.

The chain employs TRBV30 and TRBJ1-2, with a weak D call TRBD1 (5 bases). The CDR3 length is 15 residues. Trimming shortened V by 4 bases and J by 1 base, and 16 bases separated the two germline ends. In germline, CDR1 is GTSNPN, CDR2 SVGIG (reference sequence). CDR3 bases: TGTGCCTGGACCACCGGGGCTGATTTTAACTATGGCTACACCTTC. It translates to CAWTTGADFNYGYTF.

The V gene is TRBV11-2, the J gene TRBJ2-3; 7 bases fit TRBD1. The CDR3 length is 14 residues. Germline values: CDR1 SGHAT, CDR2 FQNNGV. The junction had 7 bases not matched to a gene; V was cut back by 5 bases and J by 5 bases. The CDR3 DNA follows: TGTGCCAGCAGCCTCGACAGGGTCGTAGATACGCAGTATTTT. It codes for CASSLDRVVDTQYF.